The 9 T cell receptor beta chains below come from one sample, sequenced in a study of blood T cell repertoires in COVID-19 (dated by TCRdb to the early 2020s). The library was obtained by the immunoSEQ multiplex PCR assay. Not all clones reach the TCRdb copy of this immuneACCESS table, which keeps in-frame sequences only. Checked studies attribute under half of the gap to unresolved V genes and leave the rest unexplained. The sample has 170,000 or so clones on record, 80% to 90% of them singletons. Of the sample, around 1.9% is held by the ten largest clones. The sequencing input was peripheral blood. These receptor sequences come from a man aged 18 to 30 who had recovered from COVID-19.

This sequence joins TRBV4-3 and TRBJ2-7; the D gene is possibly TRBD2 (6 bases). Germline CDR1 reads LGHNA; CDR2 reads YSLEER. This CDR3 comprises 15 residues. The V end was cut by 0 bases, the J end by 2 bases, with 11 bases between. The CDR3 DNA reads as TGCGCCAGCAGCCAAGAAAGGGGAGGAACCTACGAGCAGTACTTC. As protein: CASSQERGGTYEQYF.

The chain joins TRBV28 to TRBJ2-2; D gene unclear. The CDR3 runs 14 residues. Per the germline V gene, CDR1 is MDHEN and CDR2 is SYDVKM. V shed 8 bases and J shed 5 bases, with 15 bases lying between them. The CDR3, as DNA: TGTGCCAGCGAGGCGGTCACCCCGACCGGGGAGCTGTTTTTT. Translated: CASEAVTPTGELFF.

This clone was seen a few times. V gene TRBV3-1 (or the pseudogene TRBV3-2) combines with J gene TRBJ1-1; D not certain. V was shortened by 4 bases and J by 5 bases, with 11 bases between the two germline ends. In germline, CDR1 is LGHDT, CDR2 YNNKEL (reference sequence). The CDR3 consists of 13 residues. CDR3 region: CASSLRGGTEAFF. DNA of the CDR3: TGTGCCAGCAGCCTAAGAGGAGGAACTGAAGCTTTCTTT.

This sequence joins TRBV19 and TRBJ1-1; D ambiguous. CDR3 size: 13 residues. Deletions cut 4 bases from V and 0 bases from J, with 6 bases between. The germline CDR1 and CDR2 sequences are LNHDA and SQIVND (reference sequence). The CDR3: CASSTRVNTEAFF. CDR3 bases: TGTGCCAGTAGTACTCGAGTGAACACTGAAGCTTTCTTT.

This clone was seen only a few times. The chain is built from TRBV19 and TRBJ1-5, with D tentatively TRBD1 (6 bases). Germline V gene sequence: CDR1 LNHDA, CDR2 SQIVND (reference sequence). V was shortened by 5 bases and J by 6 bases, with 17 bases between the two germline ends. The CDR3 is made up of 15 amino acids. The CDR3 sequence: CASSGGGPGAQPQHF. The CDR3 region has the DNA TGTGCCAGTAGTGGGGGGGGCCCCGGGGCTCAGCCCCAGCATTTT.

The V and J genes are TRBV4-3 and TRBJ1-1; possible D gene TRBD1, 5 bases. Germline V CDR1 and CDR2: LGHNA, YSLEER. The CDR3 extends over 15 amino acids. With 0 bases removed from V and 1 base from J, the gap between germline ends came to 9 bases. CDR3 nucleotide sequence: TGCGCCAGCAGCCAAGACCCACAGGCGAACACTGAAGCTTTCTTT. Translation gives CASSQDPQANTEAFF.

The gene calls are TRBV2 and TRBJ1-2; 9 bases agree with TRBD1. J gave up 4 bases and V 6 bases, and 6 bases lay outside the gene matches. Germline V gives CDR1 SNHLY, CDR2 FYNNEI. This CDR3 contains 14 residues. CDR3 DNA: TGTGCCAGCAGCGGGGACAGGGATCTCTATGGCTACACCTTC. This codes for CASSGDRDLYGYTF. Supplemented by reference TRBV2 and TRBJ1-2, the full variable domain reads EPEVTQTPSHQVTQMGQEVILRCVPISNHLYFYWYRQILGQKVEFLVSFYNNEISEKSEIFDDQFSVERPDGSNFTLKIRSTKLEDSAMYFCASSGDRDLYGYTFGSGTRLTVV.

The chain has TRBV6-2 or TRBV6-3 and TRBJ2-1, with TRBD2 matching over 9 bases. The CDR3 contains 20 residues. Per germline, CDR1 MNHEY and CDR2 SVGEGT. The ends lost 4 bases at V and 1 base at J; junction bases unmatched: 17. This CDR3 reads CASSSAKGRREGQSYNEQFF. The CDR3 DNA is TGTGCCAGCAGTTCGGCCAAGGGTCGGCGGGAGGGCCAGTCCTACAATGAGCAGTTCTTC.

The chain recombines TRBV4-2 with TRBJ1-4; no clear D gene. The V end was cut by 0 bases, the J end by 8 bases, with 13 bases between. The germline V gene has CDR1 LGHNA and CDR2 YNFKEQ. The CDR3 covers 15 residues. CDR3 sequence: CASSQEWAVREKLFF. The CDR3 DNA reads TGTGCCAGCAGCCAAGAATGGGCAGTAAGGGAAAAACTGTTTTTT.